This T cell receptor (beta chain) was documented in a study of control samples from healthy donors and cancer patients. Clones were sequenced by immunoSEQ multiplex PCR, and TCRdb holds only the in-frame ones, with some missing. This sample has 96,000 or so clones, with just over 90% found just once. V lost 4 bases to trimming and J lost 4 bases; unmatched junction nucleotides: 4. CDR1 and CDR2 from the germline V gene are SNHLY and FYNNEI. The CDR3 spans 14 residues. The chain employs TRBV2 and TRBJ1-1; 9 bases align to TRBD1. Source material: blood. This TCR was recovered from a man younger than 35 in good health. The CDR3 DNA sequence: TGTGCCAGCAGTGTAACAGGGGGCTTCACTGAAGCTTTCTTT. This translates into CASSVTGGFTEAFF.